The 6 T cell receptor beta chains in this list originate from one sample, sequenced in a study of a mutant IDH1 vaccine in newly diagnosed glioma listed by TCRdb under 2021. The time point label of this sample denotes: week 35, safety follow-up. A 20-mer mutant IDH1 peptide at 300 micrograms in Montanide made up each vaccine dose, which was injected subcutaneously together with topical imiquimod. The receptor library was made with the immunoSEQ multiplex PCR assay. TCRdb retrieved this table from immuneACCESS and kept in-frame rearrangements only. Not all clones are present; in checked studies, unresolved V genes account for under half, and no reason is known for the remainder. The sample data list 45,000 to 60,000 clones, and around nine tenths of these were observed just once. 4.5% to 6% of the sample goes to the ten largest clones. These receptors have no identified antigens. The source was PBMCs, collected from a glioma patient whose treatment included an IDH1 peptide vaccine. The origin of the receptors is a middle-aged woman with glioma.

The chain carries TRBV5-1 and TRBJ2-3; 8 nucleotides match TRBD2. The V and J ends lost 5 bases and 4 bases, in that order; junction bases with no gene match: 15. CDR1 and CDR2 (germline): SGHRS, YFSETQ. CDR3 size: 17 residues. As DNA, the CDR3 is TGCGCCAGCAGACGGGAGTTAGCGGGAACGGGCGCAGATACGCAGTATTTT. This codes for CASRRELAGTGADTQYF.

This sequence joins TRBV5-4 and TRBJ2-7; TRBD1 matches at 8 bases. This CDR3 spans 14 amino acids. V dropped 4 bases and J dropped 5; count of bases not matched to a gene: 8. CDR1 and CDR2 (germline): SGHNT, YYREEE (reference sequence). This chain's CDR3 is CASSTGQGRNEQYF. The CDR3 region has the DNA TGTGCCAGCAGCACTGGACAGGGCCGGAACGAGCAGTACTTC. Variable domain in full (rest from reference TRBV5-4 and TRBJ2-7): ETGVTQSPTHLIKTRGQQVTLRCSSQSGHNTVSWYQQALGQGPQFIFQYYREEENGRGNFPPRFSGLQFPNYSSELNVNALELDDSALYLCASSTGQGRNEQYFGPGTRLTVT.

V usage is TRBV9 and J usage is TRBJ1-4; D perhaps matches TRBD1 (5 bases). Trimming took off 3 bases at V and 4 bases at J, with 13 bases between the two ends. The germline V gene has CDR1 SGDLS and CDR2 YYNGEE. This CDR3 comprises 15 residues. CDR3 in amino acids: CASSAGLHSNEKLFF. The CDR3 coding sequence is TGTGCCAGCAGCGCGGGACTCCACAGTAATGAAAAACTGTTTTTT.

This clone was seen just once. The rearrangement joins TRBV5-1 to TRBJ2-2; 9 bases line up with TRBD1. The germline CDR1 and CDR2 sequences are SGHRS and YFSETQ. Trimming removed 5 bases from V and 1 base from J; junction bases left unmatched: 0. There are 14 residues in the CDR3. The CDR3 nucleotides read TGCGCCAGCAGGGGACAGGGGAACACCGGGGAGCTGTTTTTT. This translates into CASRGQGNTGELFF.

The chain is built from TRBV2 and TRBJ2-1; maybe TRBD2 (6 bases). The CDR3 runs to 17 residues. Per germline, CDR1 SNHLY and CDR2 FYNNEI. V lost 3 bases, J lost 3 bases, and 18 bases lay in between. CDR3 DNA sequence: TGTGCCAGCAGTGAGGGCGGAGGGTCGCATTACTACAATGAGCAGTTCTTC. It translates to CASSEGGGSHYYNEQFF.

CDR3 loop: CASSVEGGLYTGELFF. CDR3 DNA: TGTGCCAGCAGCGTAGAAGGGGGCCTGTACACCGGGGAGCTGTTTTTT. J is TRBJ2-2 and V is TRBV9; the match to TRBD1 covers 7 bases. Germline V gives CDR1 SGDLS, CDR2 YYNGEE. Trimming took 0 bases from V and 3 from J; bases not matched to a gene: 5. This CDR3 comprises 16 residues.